The table lists the clone carrying this TCR beta chain with a few counts. What it binds is unknown. This sample is drawn from a study of T cell repertoires in cytomegalovirus infection. The wider study: Recently identified HLA-C-restricted CMV epitopes were used, and well-studied HLA-B-restricted CMV epitopes were used as well.

Study-wide findings and caveats: Cumulative public TCR beta family frequency identified CMV carriers with the relevant HLA. CMV-specific HLA-C-restricted TCR beta clonotypes dominated the ex vivo response.

In TCRdb, the reads were re-called with MiXCR into one record per CDR3 protein. This sample has some 940,000 distinct CDR3 sequences, with around 32% found just once. The receptor comes from a human donor in good health (CMV status not recorded). Some clones in this sample may be carry-over from other donors' samples. The sequencing used cultured CD8+ T cells from PBMCs, collected from culture after CMV antigen stimulation.

CDR3 amino acids: CASSFGSGGINEQFF. The CDR3 region has the DNA TGTGCCAGCAGCTTTGGTAGCGGGGGGATCAATGAGCAGTTCTTC. The chain employs TRBV7-9 and TRBJ2-1, with TRBD2 identical over 10 bases. The trim removed 3 bases at V and 6 bases at J, leaving 5 bases unmatched. Germline CDR1 reads SEHNR; CDR2 reads FQNEAQ (reference sequence). The CDR3 covers 15 residues.